This T cell receptor (beta chain) originates from a study of blood T cell repertoires in COVID-19. Across the whole study: Collection of acute and convalescent COVID-19 samples took place in the United States, Italy and Spain. T cells, B-cell-depleted T cells, or PBMCs provided the cDNA or gDNA that served as material.

Profiling relied on immunoSEQ multiplex PCR, and the TCRdb table lists in-frame clones only, not all of them. The sample lists about 230,000 clones; 80% to 90% were seen once. The J segment lost 4 bases and the V segment lost 0 bases, leaving 4 bases of the junction unmatched. In germline, CDR1 is SEHNR, CDR2 FQNEAQ (reference sequence). The CDR3 sequence is 17 residues long. The origin of this receptor is a middle-aged man with acute or convalescent COVID-19. Sequencing was done on a sample of peripheral blood. The chain has TRBV7-9 and TRBJ2-1, with 12 bases aligning to TRBD2. CDR3 coding DNA: TGTGCCAGCAGCTTAGCATGGACTAGCGGGATTTACAATGAGCAGTTCTTC. This sequence encodes CASSLAWTSGIYNEQFF.